This T cell receptor (beta chain) was retrieved from a study of shared clonotypes between healthy human individuals. Study results and limitations: In a few donors, about 5% of naive CD4 clonotypes appeared in common. Against clonotypes common to all four donors, non-shared ones had lower generation probabilities. Genetic and exposure-history diversity was limited by the few donors.

Repertoires were generated with immunoSEQ multiplex PCR, while TCRdb's copy carries only in-frame clones and drops some. Here the sample spans 1.5 million to 1.9 million clones, about 98% being singletons. Splitting of CD4+ cells produced CD45RA+ naive and CD45RA-negative memory subsets. For this clone: No antigen is known for it.

The germline gives CDR1 SGHRS, CDR2 YFSETQ. This CDR3 has 14 amino acids. The V gene lost 6 bases and the J gene lost 1 base, with 14 bases spanning the gap. Sequences were obtained from naive CD4+ T cells sorted from blood. Specified subset: CD45RA+ positively selected. The rearrangement links TRBV5-1 to TRBJ2-7; no clear D gene. This clonotype was sampled from a man aged 30 to 39 in good health. CDR3 region: CASTHVSGSYEQYF. The CDR3 nucleotides read TGCGCCAGCACCCATGTAAGTGGTTCCTACGAGCAGTACTTC.